These 17 T cell receptor beta chains were all obtained from the same sample, sequenced in a study of shared clonotypes between healthy human individuals. The method was immunoSEQ multiplex PCR; TCRdb's version includes in-frame clones alone and lacks a portion of them. The table lists 2.3 million or so clones, about 92% of them singletons, with 0.39% in the top ten. What was sequenced was naive CD4+ T cells from PBMCs. The subset was: CD45RA+ positively selected. Every receptor here comes from a man aged 18 to 30 in good health. Some clones in this sample may be carry-over from other donors' samples.

This clone occurred once. J is TRBJ2-7 and V is TRBV27; 7 bases agree with TRBD1. With V trimmed by 4 bases and J by 1 base, 16 bases remained unmatched. The CDR3 spans 18 residues. Per the germline V gene, CDR1 is MNHEY and CDR2 is SMNVEV (reference sequence). The CDR3 DNA reads as TGTGCCAGCAGTTCGGATCGACAGGGCCGCCCGAGGTCCTACGAGCAGTACTTC. It yields the protein CASSSDRQGRPRSYEQYF.

The V and J genes are TRBV28 and TRBJ1-5, with TRBD1 as a possible D gene (6 bases). Germline CDR1 is MDHEN and CDR2 is SYDVKM. Trimming removed 3 bases at V and 2 bases at J, with 14 bases between. The length of the CDR3 is 16 residues. The CDR3 bases are TGTGCCAGCAGTTTTCCGGGGGCGGAGGGCAATCAGCCCCAGCATTTT. This sequence encodes CASSFPGAEGNQPQHF.

V is TRBV18 and J is TRBJ2-5; D not resolved. CDR3 size: 13 residues. From germline, CDR1 is KGHSH and CDR2 LQKENI. Trimming cost V 3 bases and J 5 bases, with 10 bases left between them. CDR3 amino acids: CASSPRLSETQYF. CDR3 DNA sequence: TGTGCCAGCTCACCCAGGTTAAGCGAGACCCAGTACTTC. Full variable domain (missing parts from reference TRBV18 and TRBJ2-5): NAGVMQNPRHLVRRRGQEARLRCSPMKGHSHVYWYRQLPEEGLKFMVYLQKENIIDESGMPKERFSAEFPKEGPSILRIQQVVRGDSAAYFCASSPRLSETQYFGPGTRLLVL.

The gene calls are TRBV18 and TRBJ2-4; 10 bases are shared with TRBD1. The length of the CDR3 is 13 residues. Germline CDR1 reads KGHSH; CDR2 reads LQKENI. V was pared by 0 bases and J by 10 bases, with 0 bases of the junction left unmatched. Here the CDR3 reads CASSPPGQGIQYF. DNA for the CDR3: TGTGCCAGCTCACCACCGGGACAGGGGATTCAGTACTTC.

This clone has only one observation. The V and J genes are TRBV10-3 and TRBJ2-5; 8 nucleotides align to TRBD1. Judging by the DNA end, TRBJ2-7 fits better; the J call may be wrong. This CDR3 is 14 amino acids long. CDR1 ENHRY and CDR2 SYGVKD come from the germline V gene. The CDR3 nucleotides are TGTGCCATCAGTGAGTCACAGGGGGCCTACGAGCAGTACTTC. Its protein product is CAISESQGAYEQYF.

As concerns this clone: Other DNA sequences of this sample code for an identical CDR3. The chain uses TRBV28 and TRBJ2-7; D is perhaps TRBD1 or TRBD2 (5 bases each). Trimming cost V 2 bases and J 2 bases, with 7 bases left between them. Germline CDR1 is MDHEN and CDR2 is SYDVKM. The CDR3 totals 13 residues. CDR3: CASSLQGPYEQYF. CDR3 DNA sequence: TGTGCCAGCAGTTTACAGGGACCCTACGAGCAGTACTTC. Based on the CDR3 plus reference TRBV28 and TRBJ2-7, the full variable domain is DVKVTQSSRYLVKRTGEKVFLECVQDMDHENMFWYRQDPGLGLRLIYFSYDVKMKEKGDIPEGYSVSREKKERFSLILESASTNQTSMYLCASSLQGPYEQYFGPGTRLTVT.

The chain links TRBV19 to TRBJ1-2; no clear D gene. With 3 bases removed from V and 8 bases from J, the gap between germline ends came to 13 bases. Germline V gene data show CDR1 as LNHDA and CDR2 as SQIVND (reference sequence). This CDR3 has 13 residues. The CDR3 region has the DNA TGTGCCAGTAGTATCCTGCGGGAGCGCGGCTACACCTTC. Its translation is CASSILRERGYTF. The whole variable domain, filled in from reference TRBV19 and TRBJ1-2, reads DGGITQSPKYLFRKEGQNVTLSCEQNLNHDAMYWYRQDPGQGLRLIYYSQIVNDFQKGDIAEGYSVSREKKESFPLTVTSAQKNPTAFYLCASSILRERGYTFGSGTRLTVV.

V and J are TRBV19 and TRBJ1-1, with TRBD1 as a possible D gene (6 bases). V was clipped by 6 bases and J by 1 base, with 9 bases between them. The CDR3 covers 13 residues. CDR1 and CDR2 from the germline V gene are LNHDA and SQIVND (reference sequence). DNA of the CDR3: TGTGCCAGTAGCGGGGGCTGGAACACTGAAGCTTTCTTT. Its protein is CASSGGWNTEAFF.

This chain connects TRBV7-2 to TRBJ2-7; TRBD1 matches at 8 bases. Germline V gives CDR1 SGHTA, CDR2 FQGNSA. This CDR3 contains 14 residues. Trimming took 4 bases from V and 4 from J; bases not matched to a gene: 6. Here the CDR3 DNA reads TGTGCCAGCAGCTATGGGACAGGTCTTTACGAGCAGTACTTC. Translating gives CASSYGTGLYEQYF.

With regard to this clone: Other DNA sequences in the same sample also yield this CDR3. This rearrangement joins TRBV5-4 to TRBJ2-5, with D perhaps matching TRBD2 (6 bases). This CDR3 is 13 amino acids long. Trimming left V 4 bases short and J 1 base short, with 8 bases between. CDR1 and CDR2 from the germline V gene are SGHNT and YYREEE (reference sequence). This chain's CDR3 is CASSGGIQETQYF. The CDR3 nucleotides read TGTGCCAGCAGCGGAGGGATCCAAGAGACCCAGTACTTC. The whole variable domain, remainder taken from reference TRBV5-4 and TRBJ2-5, is ETGVTQSPTHLIKTRGQQVTLRCSSQSGHNTVSWYQQALGQGPQFIFQYYREEENGRGNFPPRFSGLQFPNYSSELNVNALELDDSALYLCASSGGIQETQYFGPGTRLLVL.

This clone was picked up a small number of times. The same CDR3 is also encoded by other DNA sequences in this sample. V and J are TRBV28 and TRBJ2-2; D gene uncertain. CDR1 and CDR2 (germline): MDHEN, SYDVKM. Trimming cost V 3 bases and J 6 bases, with 5 bases left between them. The CDR3 extends over 12 amino acids. The CDR3 DNA follows: TGTGCCAGCAGTTTGCTTTCCGGGGAGCTGTTTTTT. Protein: CASSLLSGELFF.

The chain combines TRBV27 with TRBJ2-1; D is unclear. This CDR3 region has 12 residues. V was trimmed by 1 base and J by 6 bases, leaving 4 bases between them. Germline V gene lookup returns CDR1 MNHEY and CDR2 SMNVEV (reference sequence). CDR3 sequence: CASSLWGNEQFF. The CDR3 nucleotides are TGTGCCAGCAGTTTATGGGGCAATGAGCAGTTCTTC.

A remark on this clone: This sample also contains other DNA sequences that code for the same CDR3. The V and J genes are TRBV20-1 and TRBJ2-1, with no clear D. V gave up 4 bases and J gave up 6 bases, with 4 bases separating them. The CDR3 consists of 10 residues. The V gene's germline CDR1 is DFQATT and CDR2 SNEGSKA (reference sequence). The chain's CDR3 is CSAIGNEQFF. The DNA for the CDR3 is TGCAGTGCTATAGGCAATGAGCAGTTCTTC.

The genes are TRBV5-6 and TRBJ2-3; D gene unclear. The CDR3 totals 15 residues. Germline V gene data show CDR1 as SGHDT and CDR2 as YYEEEE. The V end lost 4 bases, the J end lost 0 bases, and 12 bases lay between the germline ends. The CDR3 here is CASSTKTVSTDTQYF. DNA of the CDR3: TGTGCCAGCAGCACCAAGACCGTTAGCACAGATACGCAGTATTTT.

Only a few counts were recorded for this clone. The chain couples TRBV7-9 to TRBJ1-1, with a tentative D call TRBD1 (5 bases). V lost 5 bases, J lost 0 bases, and 13 bases lay in between. CDR3 length: 15 residues. In germline, CDR1 is SEHNR, CDR2 FQNEAQ (reference sequence). The CDR3 region has the DNA TGTGCCAGCAGCCCCGGGGCCCGGGTGAACACTGAAGCTTTCTTT. Translating gives CASSPGARVNTEAFF.

The CDR3 DNA reads TGCGCCAGCAGCCAAGGACTAGCGGGAATCGGGGAGCTGTTTTTT. Amino acid sequence: CASSQGLAGIGELFF. The rearrangement uses TRBV4-1 and TRBJ2-2; 11 bases map to TRBD2. This CDR3 is 15 amino acids long. Germline values: CDR1 MGHRA, CDR2 YSYEKL. Unmatched junction bases numbered 2, after V lost 1 base and J lost 7 bases.

This sequence joins TRBV7-2 and TRBJ2-7; 7 bases fit TRBD1. This CDR3 is 14 amino acids long. With 5 bases clipped from V and 2 bases from J, the junction kept 6 bases outside the gene matches. The germline V gene encodes CDR1 SGHTA and CDR2 FQGNSA. The CDR3 region is CASSRDSSTYEQYF. As DNA, the CDR3 is TGTGCCAGCAGCCGGGACAGCTCCACCTACGAGCAGTACTTC.